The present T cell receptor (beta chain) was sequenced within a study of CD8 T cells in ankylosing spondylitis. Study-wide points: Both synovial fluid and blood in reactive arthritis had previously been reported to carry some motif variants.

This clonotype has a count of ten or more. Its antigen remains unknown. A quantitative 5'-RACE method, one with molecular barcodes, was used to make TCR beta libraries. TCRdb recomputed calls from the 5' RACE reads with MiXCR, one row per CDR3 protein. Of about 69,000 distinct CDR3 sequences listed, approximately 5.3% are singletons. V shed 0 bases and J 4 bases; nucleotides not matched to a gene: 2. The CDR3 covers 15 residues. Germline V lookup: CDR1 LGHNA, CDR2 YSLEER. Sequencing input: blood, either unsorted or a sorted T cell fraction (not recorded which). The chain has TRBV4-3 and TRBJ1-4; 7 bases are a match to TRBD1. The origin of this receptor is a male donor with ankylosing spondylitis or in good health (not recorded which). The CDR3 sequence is CASSQENRGNEKLFF. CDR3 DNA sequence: TGCGCCAGCAGCCAAGAAAACAGGGGTAATGAAAAACTGTTTTTT.